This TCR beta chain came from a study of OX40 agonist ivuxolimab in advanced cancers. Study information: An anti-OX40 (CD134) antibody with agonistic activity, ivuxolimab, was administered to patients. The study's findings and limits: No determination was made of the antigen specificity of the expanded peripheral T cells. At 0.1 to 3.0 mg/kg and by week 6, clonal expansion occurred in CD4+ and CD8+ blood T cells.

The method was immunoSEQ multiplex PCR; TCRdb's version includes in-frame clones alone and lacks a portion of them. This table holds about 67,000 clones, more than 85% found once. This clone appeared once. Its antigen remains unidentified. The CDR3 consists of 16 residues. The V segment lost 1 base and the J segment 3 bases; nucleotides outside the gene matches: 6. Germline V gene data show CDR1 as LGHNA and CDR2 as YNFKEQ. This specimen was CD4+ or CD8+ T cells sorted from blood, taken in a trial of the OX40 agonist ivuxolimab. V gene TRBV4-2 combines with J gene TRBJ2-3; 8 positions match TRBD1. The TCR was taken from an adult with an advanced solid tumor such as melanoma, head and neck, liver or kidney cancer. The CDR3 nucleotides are TGTGCCAGCAGCCAAGCCCCAGGACAGGGAACAGATACGCAGTATTTT. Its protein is CASSQAPGQGTDTQYF.